Sequencing of this TCR beta chain was carried out in a study of T-cell memory formation after mild COVID-19. About the research overall: The study found TCR clusters largely donor specific. Study results and caveats: The appearance of some responding clones in pre-infection memory suggested that cross-reactive memory joined. Second-wave clones reaching peak frequency on day 37 lacked confirmed SARS-CoV-2 specificity. Chiefly within CM and EM were the contracting CD4+ clones; CD8+ ones were within EMRA.

Using its own MiXCR run on the 5' RACE reads, TCRdb lists one record per CDR3 protein. The table shows around 430,000 distinct CDR3 sequences, with about 17% occurring only once. Regarding this clonotype: The antigen remains undetermined.

V lost 2 bases to trimming and J lost 4 bases; unmatched junction nucleotides: 7. This CDR3 has 15 amino acids. Germline CDR1 reads DFQATT; CDR2 reads SNEGSKA (reference sequence). The chain recombines TRBV20-1 with TRBJ2-3, with 9 bases fitting TRBD2. Material for sequencing was PBMCs or a T cell subset sorted from them (not recorded which). This TCR was sampled from a man aged 18 to 30 who had mild COVID-19 (a few samples of this study predate the infection). Cell type and time point are not known. CDR3 nucleotides: TGCAGTGCTAGACTCGGGCGGGGGGGGCCAGATACGCAGTATTTT. It encodes CSARLGRGGPDTQYF.